This is a list of T cell receptor beta chains from one sample in a study of T-cell reconstitution after alpha-beta-depleted transplantation in children. TCRdb processed the PCR reads anew with MiXCR; each CDR3 protein has one entry. The profile shows about 250,000 distinct CDR3 sequences, 20% to 30% of them singletons. This sample comprised PBMCs, mostly from graft donor cells, obtained 360 days after TCRalphabeta/CD19-depleted stem cell transplant. The source is a female patient aged 2-9 years who had a stem cell transplant for congenital amegakaryocytic thrombocytopenia, so the T cells may come from the graft donor. Both conserved end residues are part of each CDR3. D genes are given only for firm matches. A clone size is listed for some rows: how often the clone was seen (once, few, many), or a class if it is expanded.

V gene: TRBV20-1; J gene: TRBJ2-5; clone size: once; D gene: TRBD2; CDR3 protein: CSARDSPGGRETQYF; CDR3 DNA: TGCAGTGCTAGAGATTCTCCGGGGGGGCGGGAGACCCAGTACTTC
V gene: TRBV16; J gene: TRBJ2-7; clone size: few; D gene: NA; CDR3 protein: CASSHLQPGASYEQYF; CDR3 DNA: TGTGCCAGCAGCCACCTCCAGCCAGGGGCCTCCTACGAGCAGTACTTC
V gene: TRBV7-2; J gene: TRBJ2-7; clone size: NA; D gene: TRBD2; CDR3 protein: CASSLGASGFYEQYF; CDR3 DNA: TGTGCCAGCAGCTTAGGGGCTAGCGGGTTCTACGAGCAGTACTTC
V gene: TRBV28; J gene: TRBJ2-1; clone size: NA; D gene: TRBD2; CDR3 protein: CASSLTLAGYNEQFF; CDR3 DNA: TGTGCCAGCAGTCTCACATTAGCGGGGTACAATGAGCAGTTCTTC
V gene: TRBV29-1; J gene: TRBJ1-2; clone size: few; D gene: NA; CDR3 protein: CSVEGTLENYGYTF; CDR3 DNA: TGCAGCGTTGAAGGGACACTAGAAAACTATGGCTACACCTTC
V gene: TRBV10-3; J gene: TRBJ2-5; clone size: NA; D gene: NA; CDR3 protein: CAISGTRHQETQYF; CDR3 DNA: TGTGCCATCAGTGGTACTAGGCACCAAGAGACCCAGTACTTC
V gene: TRBV14; J gene: TRBJ1-1; clone size: NA; D gene: NA; CDR3 protein: CASSPSGEGQAFF; CDR3 DNA: TGTGCCAGCAGCCCCTCAGGGGAGGGCCAAGCTTTCTTT
V gene: TRBV5-6; J gene: TRBJ2-7; clone size: NA; D gene: TRBD2; CDR3 protein: CASSLGSGSRKGSYEQYF; CDR3 DNA: TGTGCCAGCAGCTTGGGTAGCGGGAGTAGGAAAGGGTCCTACGAGCAGTACTTC
V gene: TRBV6-5; J gene: TRBJ2-2; clone size: few; D gene: NA; CDR3 protein: CASSYTGPNTGELFF; CDR3 DNA: TGTGCCAGCAGTTATACAGGGCCGAACACCGGGGAGCTGTTTTTT
V gene: TRBV27; J gene: TRBJ1-1; clone size: NA; D gene: TRBD1; CDR3 protein: CASSLNLQTGQNTEAFF; CDR3 DNA: TGTGCCAGCAGTTTAAACCTCCAGACAGGGCAAAACACTGAAGCTTTCTTT
V gene: TRBV7-3; J gene: TRBJ2-2; clone size: few; D gene: TRBD2; CDR3 protein: CASSQRERNTGELFF; CDR3 DNA: TGTGCCAGCAGCCAGCGGGAGCGCAACACCGGGGAGCTGTTTTTT
V gene: TRBV28; J gene: TRBJ2-4; clone size: NA; D gene: NA; CDR3 protein: CASSTSGQSHTFLAKNIQYF; CDR3 DNA: TGTGCCAGCAGCACCTCAGGGCAGAGCCACACCTTTCTAGCCAAAAACATTCAGTACTTC
V gene: TRBV12-3/TRBV12-4; J gene: TRBJ2-3; clone size: few; D gene: TRBD2; CDR3 protein: CASRAASGGGSTDTQYF; CDR3 DNA: TGTGCCAGCAGAGCCGCTAGCGGGGGGGGAAGCACAGATACGCAGTATTTT
V gene: TRBV19; J gene: TRBJ2-1; clone size: NA; D gene: TRBD1; CDR3 protein: CASAPGQSSYNEQFF; CDR3 DNA: TGTGCCAGTGCGCCGGGACAGAGTTCCTACAATGAGCAGTTCTTC
V gene: TRBV3-1; J gene: TRBJ2-1; clone size: NA; D gene: TRBD2; CDR3 protein: CASSQEGLVLSLSSYNEQFF; CDR3 DNA: TGTGCCAGCAGCCAAGAAGGACTAGTATTGTCTCTCAGCTCCTACAATGAGCAGTTCTTC
V gene: TRBV6-1; J gene: TRBJ1-1; clone size: once; D gene: TRBD1; CDR3 protein: CASSRHRDRVTEAFF; CDR3 DNA: TGTGCCAGCAGTCGACACCGGGACAGGGTAACTGAAGCTTTCTTT
V gene: TRBV30; J gene: TRBJ1-1; clone size: NA; D gene: NA; CDR3 protein: CAWSPGLNTEAFF; CDR3 DNA: TGTGCCTGGAGTCCCGGCTTGAACACTGAAGCTTTCTTT
V gene: TRBV6-5; J gene: TRBJ2-1; clone size: NA; D gene: TRBD1; CDR3 protein: CASSYLQGADEQFF; CDR3 DNA: TGTGCCAGCAGTTACTTACAGGGGGCCGATGAGCAGTTCTTC
V gene: TRBV12-3/TRBV12-4; J gene: TRBJ1-4; clone size: NA; D gene: NA; CDR3 protein: CASSRQDGGKLFF; CDR3 DNA: TGTGCCAGCAGCCGACAGGATGGTGGAAAACTGTTTTTT
V gene: TRBV7-8; J gene: TRBJ1-5; clone size: few; D gene: NA; CDR3 protein: CASSLGAPRGNQPQHF; CDR3 DNA: TGTGCCAGCAGCTTAGGGGCCCCGAGAGGCAATCAGCCCCAGCATTTT
V gene: TRBV4-2; J gene: TRBJ2-7; clone size: many; D gene: TRBD1; CDR3 protein: CASSLRTGNEQYF; CDR3 DNA: TGTGCCAGCAGCCTTAGGACAGGGAACGAGCAGTACTTC
V gene: TRBV30; J gene: TRBJ2-7; clone size: few; D gene: TRBD1; CDR3 protein: CAWSVGGTGSYEQYF; CDR3 DNA: TGTGCCTGGAGTGTAGGCGGGACAGGGTCCTACGAGCAGTACTTC
V gene: TRBV30; J gene: TRBJ1-2; clone size: NA; D gene: NA; CDR3 protein: CAWRSSSGGYTF; CDR3 DNA: TGTGCCTGGAGATCATCGTCCGGGGGCTACACCTTC
V gene: TRBV15; J gene: TRBJ2-7; clone size: few; D gene: NA; CDR3 protein: CATSRDRADSSYEQYF; CDR3 DNA: TGTGCCACCAGCAGAGATCGGGCGGATAGCTCCTACGAGCAGTACTTC
V gene: TRBV2; J gene: TRBJ2-3; clone size: few; D gene: TRBD1; CDR3 protein: CASRGTGVTDTQYF; CDR3 DNA: TGTGCCAGCAGGGGCACAGGGGTCACAGATACGCAGTATTTT
V gene: TRBV4-2; J gene: TRBJ2-7; clone size: many; D gene: NA; CDR3 protein: CASSQAQGSYEQYF; CDR3 DNA: TGTGCCAGCAGCCAAGCCCAGGGATCCTACGAGCAGTACTTC
V gene: TRBV20-1; J gene: TRBJ2-7; clone size: few; D gene: NA; CDR3 protein: CSAREPSSYEQYF; CDR3 DNA: TGCAGTGCACGGGAGCCGAGCTCCTACGAGCAGTACTTC
V gene: TRBV12-3/TRBV12-4; J gene: TRBJ2-5; clone size: many; D gene: NA; CDR3 protein: CASSLRDGRETQYF; CDR3 DNA: TGTGCCAGCAGTTTAAGGGACGGTAGGGAGACCCAGTACTTC
V gene: TRBV2; J gene: TRBJ2-5; clone size: NA; D gene: NA; CDR3 protein: CASIGSQETQYF; CDR3 DNA: TGTGCCAGCATTGGCAGTCAAGAGACCCAGTACTTC
V gene: TRBV2; J gene: TRBJ2-4; clone size: few; D gene: NA; CDR3 protein: CASSEGVKNIQYF; CDR3 DNA: TGTGCCAGCAGTGAGGGGGTCAAAAACATTCAGTACTTC
V gene: TRBV7-2; J gene: TRBJ2-7; clone size: few; D gene: TRBD2; CDR3 protein: CASTRDQGLAPSYEQYF; CDR3 DNA: TGTGCCAGCACCAGAGATCAGGGACTAGCCCCCTCCTACGAGCAGTACTTC
V gene: TRBV25-1; J gene: TRBJ1-2; clone size: few; D gene: TRBD1; CDR3 protein: CASSDHYRGGYGYTF; CDR3 DNA: TGTGCCAGCAGTGACCATTACAGGGGAGGCTATGGCTACACCTTC
V gene: TRBV28; J gene: TRBJ1-1; clone size: few; D gene: NA; CDR3 protein: CASSLFSVGRGRTEAFF; CDR3 DNA: TGTGCCAGCAGCCTCTTCTCCGTGGGGCGAGGTAGGACTGAAGCTTTCTTT
V gene: TRBV10-2; J gene: TRBJ2-1; clone size: NA; D gene: TRBD1; CDR3 protein: CASGTGGFDEQFF; CDR3 DNA: TGCGCCAGCGGGACAGGGGGGTTCGATGAGCAGTTCTTC
V gene: TRBV24-1; J gene: TRBJ2-1; clone size: NA; D gene: NA; CDR3 protein: CATSAIGNSRAEKCWSYNEQFF; CDR3 DNA: TGTGCCACCAGTGCCATAGGGAATTCCCGGGCCGAAAAATGCTGGTCCTACAATGAGCAGTTCTTC
V gene: TRBV7-6; J gene: TRBJ2-3; clone size: few; D gene: NA; CDR3 protein: CASSPSAGYFLTDTQYF; CDR3 DNA: TGTGCCAGCAGCCCCAGTGCAGGGTACTTCCTCACAGATACGCAGTATTTT
V gene: TRBV5-1; J gene: TRBJ2-7; clone size: few; D gene: TRBD1; CDR3 protein: CASSLDRDRGSYEQYF; CDR3 DNA: TGCGCCAGCAGCTTGGACCGGGACAGGGGCTCCTACGAGCAGTACTTC
V gene: TRBV7-2; J gene: TRBJ2-5; clone size: NA; D gene: TRBD1; CDR3 protein: CASSLEQGQETQYF; CDR3 DNA: TGTGCCAGCAGCTTAGAACAGGGGCAAGAGACCCAGTACTTC
V gene: TRBV18; J gene: TRBJ2-3; clone size: many; D gene: NA; CDR3 protein: CASSTTGHLAGDTQYF; CDR3 DNA: TGTGCCAGCTCAACTACCGGACACCTAGCAGGTGATACGCAGTATTTT
V gene: TRBV12-3/TRBV12-4; J gene: TRBJ2-6; clone size: few; D gene: NA; CDR3 protein: CASSLELSSGANVLTF; CDR3 DNA: TGTGCCAGCAGTTTAGAATTGAGCTCTGGGGCCAACGTCCTGACTTTC
V gene: TRBV6-2/TRBV6-3; J gene: TRBJ2-7; clone size: NA; D gene: NA; CDR3 protein: CASSYSLTSYEQYF; CDR3 DNA: TGTGCCAGCAGTTACTCGTTGACTTCCTACGAGCAGTACTTC